Listed below are T cell receptor beta chains from one sample, sequenced in a study of T cell responses to AZD1222 COVID-19 vaccine. Clones were sequenced by immunoSEQ multiplex PCR, and TCRdb holds only the in-frame ones, with some missing. The sample lists about 150,000 clones, around 85% occurring once. The source material was peripheral blood, sampled after recovery from COVID-19. All receptors come from an adult who had recovered from COVID-19. Each CDR3 is given with its conserved first and last residue. Each record gives: clone size, V gene, J gene, D gene, CDR3 DNA, CDR3 protein. The D gene is left open where the match is weak. The listing skips clone size in some rows; elsewhere it reads once, few, many or a size class.

.,TRBV24-1,TRBJ2-3,.,TGTGCCACCGCAACGGGACTCAGCACAGATACGCAGTATTTT,CATATGLSTDTQYF
.,TRBV2,TRBJ1-1,.,TGTGCCAGTACGAGGGAAGGGAACACTGAAGCTTTCTTT,CASTREGNTEAFF
.,TRBV9,TRBJ2-7,TRBD1,TGTGCCAGCAGCGACCGGGACAGGGGGCTTTACGAGCAGTACTTC,CASSDRDRGLYEQYF
.,TRBV5-5,TRBJ1-2,TRBD1,TGTGCCAGCAGCTTTGCCTTGACAGGGGGCGTTTATGGCTACACCTTC,CASSFALTGGVYGYTF
.,TRBV20-1,TRBJ2-5,TRBD1,TGCAGTGCTAGTACACAGGGGGTATCAGAGACCCAGTACTTC,CSASTQGVSETQYF
.,TRBV4-1,TRBJ2-1,TRBD2,TGCGCCAGCAGCCAAACCCCCAACCCTAGCGGGAAATACAATGAGCAGTTCTTC,CASSQTPNPSGKYNEQFF
.,TRBV7-9,TRBJ2-1,TRBD2,TGTGCCAGCAGCTTAGTCATCGGGACTAGCCCTCCTGATGAGCAGTTCTTC,CASSLVIGTSPPDEQFF
.,TRBV7-8,TRBJ2-1,.,TGTGCCAGCAGCTTACAGCAGTACAATGAGCAGTTCTTC,CASSLQQYNEQFF
once,TRBV2,TRBJ2-7,.,TGTGCCAGCCGCAGGGCAGGGGAGATCCACGAGCAGTACTTC,CASRRAGEIHEQYF
.,TRBV24-1,TRBJ2-1,TRBD2,TGTGCCACCAGTGTCGCTAGCGGGAGTCAGAATGAGCAGTTCTTC,CATSVASGSQNEQFF
.,TRBV7-9,TRBJ1-2,.,TGTGCCAGCAGTAATTCAGGGTCTAACTATGGCTACACCTTC,CASSNSGSNYGYTF
.,TRBV7-2,TRBJ2-7,TRBD2,TGTGCCAGCAGCTTTTATACCCGGCTAGCGGTCGTAGAGCAGTACTTC,CASSFYTRLAVVEQYF